This T cell receptor beta chain was documented in a study of blood T cell repertoires in COVID-19. The ends lost 1 base at V and 3 bases at J; junction bases unmatched: 5. This CDR3 region has 16 residues. Germline V gene sequence: CDR1 SEHNR, CDR2 FQNEAQ (reference sequence). In the study's own analysis: How many nucleated cells were present was estimated from reference gene primer amplification. Measured with immunoSEQ multiplex PCR; TCRdb has only the in-frame clones, and not every one. The DNA gave D and trimming, while V, J and clone size come from that table. The data hold about 280,000 clones, with approximately 85% observed a single time.

The source material was peripheral blood. The rearrangement uses TRBV7-9 and TRBJ2-3; 9 bases align to TRBD2. This clonotype was obtained from a middle-aged man with active or convalescent COVID-19. CDR3 sequence reads: CASSLVSGSSTDTQYF. CDR3 DNA: TGTGCCAGCAGCTTAGTTAGCGGGAGTTCGACAGATACGCAGTATTTT.